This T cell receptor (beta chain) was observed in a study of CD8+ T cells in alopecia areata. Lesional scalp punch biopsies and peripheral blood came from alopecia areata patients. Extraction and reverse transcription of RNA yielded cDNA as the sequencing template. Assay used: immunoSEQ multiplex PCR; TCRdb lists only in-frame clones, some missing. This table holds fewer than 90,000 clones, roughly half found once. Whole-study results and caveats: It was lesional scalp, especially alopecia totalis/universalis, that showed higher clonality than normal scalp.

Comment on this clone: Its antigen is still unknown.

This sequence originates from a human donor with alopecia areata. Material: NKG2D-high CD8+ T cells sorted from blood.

The CDR3 nucleotides are TGCGCCAGCAGCACAACTAGCGGGGACAACTACGAGCAGTACTTC. This sequence encodes CASSTTSGDNYEQYF. The chain couples TRBV5-1 to TRBJ2-7, with 10 bases lining up with TRBD2. This CDR3 contains 15 residues. In germline, CDR1 is SGHRS, CDR2 YFSETQ. V was pared by 4 bases and J by 3 bases, with 7 bases of the junction left unmatched.